A single sample is the source of the 10 T cell receptor beta chains below, sequenced in a study of cytomegalovirus exposure and HLA in healthy donors. 60 Vbeta and 13 Jbeta primers were used in PCR. Repertoires were generated with immunoSEQ multiplex PCR, while TCRdb's copy carries only in-frame clones and drops some. In the table there are more than 140,000 clones, over 60% of which are singletons. Sequenced: PBMCs. All receptors derive from a woman in her 30s in good health and CMV-seropositive.

This clone showed up just a few times. The chain employs TRBV5-4 and TRBJ2-3, with D unresolved. The CDR3 covers 12 residues. The germline V and J ends were trimmed by 3 bases and 2 bases, with 4 bases remaining between them. Germline V gene lookup returns CDR1 SGHNT and CDR2 YYREEE (reference sequence). The CDR3 is CASSWATDTQYF. The CDR3 DNA follows: TGTGCCAGCAGCTGGGCCACAGATACGCAGTATTTT.

This clone came up a few times. V and J are TRBV5-1 and TRBJ2-5, with D possibly TRBD1 on 6 matching bases. This CDR3 is built from 14 residues. The V end lost 3 bases, the J end lost 5 bases, and 14 bases lay between the germline ends. Per the germline V gene, CDR1 is SGHRS and CDR2 is YFSETQ. Here the CDR3 reads CASSSAWGRETQYF. The CDR3 coding sequence is TGCGCCAGCAGCTCCGCCTGGGGGCGGGAGACCCAGTACTTC.

CDR3 sequence reads: CASSLGQREDPMDTQYF. The CDR3 nucleotides read TGTGCCAGCAGCTTAGGCCAGCGGGAGGACCCGATGGATACGCAGTATTTT. The chain has TRBV11-3 and TRBJ2-3, with 9 bases lining up with TRBD2. The CDR3 contains 17 residues. Looked up from germline, CDR1 is SGHNT and CDR2 is YENEEA. V dropped 1 base and J dropped 6; count of bases not matched to a gene: 11.

The chain joins TRBV29-1 to TRBJ2-5; 9 bases are shared with TRBD2. The length of the CDR3 is 12 residues. The V gene's germline CDR1 is SQVTM and CDR2 ANQGSEA. Trimming cost V 7 bases and J 5 bases; bases outside gene matches: 5. In DNA form, the CDR3 reads TGCAGCGCCGGACTAGCGAGGGAGACCCAGTACTTC. Protein sequence: CSAGLARETQYF.

This clone has a single count. The chain is built from TRBV11-2 and TRBJ2-2; TRBD1 matches at 7 bases. V lost 11 bases and J lost 7; bases outside the gene matches: 7. This CDR3 contains 12 residues. CDR1 is SGHAT and CDR2 is FQNNGV in the germline V gene. This CDR3 reads CAGQTGFGELFF. The CDR3, as DNA: TGTGCCGGACAGACAGGGTTCGGGGAGCTGTTTTTT.

The chain links TRBV7-9 to TRBJ2-7, with D perhaps matching TRBD2 (5 bases). The CDR3 has 13 residues. V was trimmed by 6 bases and J by 0 bases, leaving 9 bases between them. Germline CDR1 is SEHNR and CDR2 is FQNEAQ (reference sequence). The CDR3 DNA reads TGTGCCAGCAGATTGGGGAGCTCCTACGAGCAGTACTTC. This codes for CASRLGSSYEQYF.

The chain has TRBV27 and TRBJ2-7; possibly TRBD2 for D (5 bases). The CDR3 has 15 amino acids. Per germline, CDR1 MNHEY and CDR2 SMNVEV (reference sequence). Trimming took off 0 bases at V and 5 bases at J, with 14 bases between the two ends. CDR3 in amino acids: CASSLSARGLDEQYF. The CDR3, as DNA: TGTGCCAGCAGTTTATCCGCCCGGGGTCTCGACGAGCAGTACTTC.

This CDR3 reads CASSIDRGRGETQYF. The CDR3 DNA sequence: TGTGCCAGCAGCATTGACAGGGGCCGCGGGGAGACCCAGTACTTC. This chain connects TRBV6-6 to TRBJ2-5; 8 bases align to TRBD1. The CDR3 covers 15 residues. V was pared by 6 bases and J by 5 bases, with 11 bases of the junction left unmatched. The germline gives CDR1 MNHNY, CDR2 SVGAGI (reference sequence).

This clone has just a few counts. The J gene is TRBJ1-5, the V gene TRBV30; possibly TRBD1 for D (5 bases). The germline gives CDR1 GTSNPN, CDR2 SVGIG (reference sequence). V was clipped by 4 bases and J by 0 bases, with 13 bases between them. The CDR3 contains 15 residues. The chain's CDR3 is CAWNYPTGSNQPQHF. The CDR3, as DNA: TGTGCCTGGAACTACCCCACAGGTAGCAATCAGCCCCAGCATTTT.

For the CDR3, the DNA is TGTGCCAGCAGTTTTAATGGCTACACCTTC. Its translation is CASSFNGYTF. V gene TRBV28 combines with J gene TRBJ1-2; D is unresolved. The CDR3 is 10 residues long. The ends were cut back, 3 bases at V and 6 bases at J, with 2 bases in the middle. The germline V gene encodes CDR1 MDHEN and CDR2 SYDVKM.